Shown below are 15 T cell receptor beta chains from a single sample sequenced in a study of blood T cell repertoires in COVID-19. Using immunoSEQ multiplex PCR, the repertoire was profiled, and TCRdb retains in-frame clones only, with some absent. The sample has about 75,000 clones; about 87% are singletons. Material for sequencing was peripheral blood. The receptors were sampled from a woman in her forties or fifties with acute or convalescent COVID-19.

The chain carries TRBV19 and TRBJ1-2, with a weak D call TRBD1 (6 bases). V was clipped by 5 bases and J by 7 bases, with 20 bases between them. The CDR3 extends over 15 amino acids. Germline-derived CDR1 and CDR2 are LNHDA and SQIVND (reference sequence). CDR3 nucleotide sequence: TGTGCCAGTAGTGCCCAGACAGGATCTCCAATTGGCTACACCTTC. Protein sequence: CASSAQTGSPIGYTF. The full variable domain, in which reference TRBV19 and TRBJ1-2 provide the parts outside the CDR3, is DGGITQSPKYLFRKEGQNVTLSCEQNLNHDAMYWYRQDPGQGLRLIYYSQIVNDFQKGDIAEGYSVSREKKESFPLTVTSAQKNPTAFYLCASSAQTGSPIGYTFGSGTRLTVV.

This chain uses TRBV2 with TRBJ2-5; 7 positions match TRBD2. J gave up 2 bases and V 0 bases, and 3 bases lay outside the gene matches. Germline V CDR1 and CDR2: SNHLY, FYNNEI. This CDR3 comprises 15 residues. CDR3 region: CASSEAGGRQETQYF. The CDR3, as DNA: TGTGCCAGCAGTGAAGCGGGGGGGAGGCAAGAGACCCAGTACTTC. The entire variable domain, with the rest obtained from reference TRBV2 and TRBJ2-5, is as follows: EPEVTQTPSHQVTQMGQEVILRCVPISNHLYFYWYRQILGQKVEFLVSFYNNEISEKSEIFDDQFSVERPDGSNFTLKIRSTKLEDSAMYFCASSEAGGRQETQYFGPGTRLLVL.

This chain joins TRBV11-1 and TRBJ2-5, with a weak D call TRBD2 (5 bases). The length of the CDR3 is 14 residues. CDR1 is SGHAT and CDR2 is FQDESV in the germline V gene (reference sequence). Trimming stripped 3 bases from V and 5 bases from J, with 13 bases between. This CDR3 is CASSLSRTGETQYF. As DNA, the CDR3 is TGTGCCAGCAGCTTGTCGCGAACGGGGGAGACCCAGTACTTC.

This chain uses TRBV24-1 with TRBJ1-2, with TRBD1 matching 7 bases. The CDR3 consists of 15 residues. Germline V gene lookup returns CDR1 KGHDR and CDR2 SFDVKD. With V trimmed by 3 bases and J by 4 bases, 7 bases remained unmatched. In nucleotides, the CDR3 is TGTGCCACCAGTGATCCGCAGGGGGTCGCCTATGGCTACACCTTC. Protein product: CATSDPQGVAYGYTF.

This chain links TRBV9 with TRBJ2-2; 7 bases line up with TRBD1. The CDR3 extends over 14 amino acids. V lost 3 bases, J lost 4 bases, and 3 bases stayed unmatched. Germline assignment: CDR1 SGDLS and CDR2 YYNGEE. CDR3 sequence (DNA): TGTGCCAGCAGCGCCCCAGGGGGCACCGGGGAGCTGTTTTTT. Protein product: CASSAPGGTGELFF.

This clone was observed a single time. The chain uses TRBV19 and TRBJ2-5, with 15 bases lining up with TRBD2. The CDR3 contains 17 residues. Germline V gene sequence: CDR1 LNHDA, CDR2 SQIVND (reference sequence). The trim removed 5 bases at V and 5 bases at J, leaving 9 bases unmatched. In nucleotides, the CDR3 is TGTGCCAGTAGTCTCGGACTAGCGGGAGGGCCGGGGGAGACCCAGTACTTC. Its protein product is CASSLGLAGGPGETQYF.

The J gene is TRBJ1-3, the V gene TRBV19; the D is unclear. Trimming took 5 bases from V and 0 from J, leaving 11 bases between them. Germline V gene data show CDR1 as LNHDA and CDR2 as SQIVND (reference sequence). This CDR3 contains 15 residues. The CDR3 sequence is CASSARGYSGNTIYF. The CDR3 DNA reads as TGTGCCAGTAGTGCCCGAGGATACTCTGGAAACACCATATATTTT.

CDR3 bases: TGCGCCAGCAGTTCCTCGACGGCGGGGTTCGATGAGCAGTTCTTC. Amino acid sequence: CASSSSTAGFDEQFF. The V and J genes are TRBV4-1 and TRBJ2-1; D may be TRBD2 (6 bases). Germline CDR1 reads MGHRA; CDR2 reads YSYEKL. Trimming took off 6 bases at V and 8 bases at J, with 20 bases between the two ends. The CDR3 has 15 amino acids.

The rearrangement uses TRBV9 and TRBJ2-3; D unclear. In germline, CDR1 is SGDLS, CDR2 YYNGEE. Trimming removed 2 bases at V and 1 base at J, with 2 bases between. There are 12 residues in the CDR3. CDR3 bases: TGTGCCAGCAGCGTCGGCACAGATACGCAGTATTTT. Encoded protein: CASSVGTDTQYF.

This chain uses TRBV4-1 with TRBJ2-3, with 10 bases that match TRBD2. With V trimmed by 0 bases and J by 9 bases, 6 bases remained unmatched. CDR1 is MGHRA and CDR2 is YSYEKL in the germline V gene. This CDR3 region has 15 residues. This CDR3 is CASSQERLAGATQYF. DNA for the CDR3: TGCGCCAGCAGCCAAGAGCGGCTAGCGGGAGCAACGCAGTATTTT.

The CDR3 coding sequence is TGTGCCAGCAGCTTGTGGACAGGGGCTGGCTACACCTTC. Translation: CASSLWTGAGYTF. The J gene is TRBJ1-2, the V gene TRBV5-6, with TRBD1 matching 9 bases. Germline V gene lookup returns CDR1 SGHDT and CDR2 YYEEEE. Trimming at V came to 1 base and at J to 7 bases, leaving 2 bases not matched to a gene. The CDR3 loop spans 13 amino acids.

The rearrangement uses TRBV5-5 and TRBJ1-2; TRBD1 might be the D (6 bases). The CDR3 contains 14 residues. Trimming took off 2 bases at V and 4 bases at J, with 12 bases between the two ends. The germline CDR1 and CDR2 sequences are SGHKS and YYEKEE (reference sequence). In DNA form, the CDR3 reads TGTGCCAGCAGCTTTCAGACAGGCAGCTATGGCTACACCTTC. It is translated as CASSFQTGSYGYTF.

The chain uses TRBV12-3 or TRBV12-4 and TRBJ1-1; unclear D gene. Deletions cut 6 bases from V and 5 bases from J, with 10 bases between. The CDR3 runs 12 residues. DNA of the CDR3: TGTGCCAGCAGCCCTCCGGGGACTGAAGCTTTCTTT. Residues: CASSPPGTEAFF.

The chain combines TRBV5-1 with TRBJ1-1; D not certain. CDR3 length: 16 amino acids. Between the trimmed V and J ends, which lost 6 bases and 1 base, there was a span of 19 bases. Germline loops: CDR1 SGHRS, CDR2 YFSETQ. The CDR3 DNA is TGCGCCAGCAAATGGGGAGACGTTCGCTCGAACACTGAAGCTTTCTTT. Translated: CASKWGDVRSNTEAFF. The variable domain in full, completed from reference TRBV5-1 and TRBJ1-1, reads KAGVTQTPRYLIKTRGQQVTLSCSPISGHRSVSWYQQTPGQGLQFLFEYFSETQRNKGNFPGRFSGRQFSNSRSEMNVSTLELGDSALYLCASKWGDVRSNTEAFFGQGTRLTVV.

This clone occurred once. CDR3 sequence (DNA): TGTGCCAGCAGCCAATCGGCAGGGCGGACTGAAGCTTTCTTT. It codes for CASSQSAGRTEAFF. V usage is TRBV16 and J usage is TRBJ1-1, with D tentatively TRBD1 (5 bases). Looked up from germline, CDR1 is KGHSY and CDR2 is FQNENV. This CDR3 is built from 14 residues. Trimming cost V 0 bases and J 5 bases, with 10 bases left between them.